These T cell receptor beta chains were read from a single sample in a study of blood T cell repertoires in COVID-19. Generated by immunoSEQ multiplex PCR, the TCRdb table keeps only in-frame clones and is missing some. This table holds fewer than 200,000 clones, 80% to 90% found once. Input material: peripheral blood. These receptors were taken from a man aged 35 to 55 who had recovered from COVID-19. The CDR3 runs from the conserved cysteine through the conserved F or W. The D gene is left open where the match is weak.

j_call: TRBJ2-6
v_call: TRBV2
d_call: TRBD1
cdr3_aa: CASSAGGGANVLTF
cdr3_nt: TGTGCCAGCAGTGCAGGGGGTGGGGCCAACGTCCTGACTTTC

j_call: TRBJ1-5
v_call: TRBV6-2/TRBV6-3
d_call: NA
cdr3_aa: CASSYPQRQSNQPQHF
cdr3_nt: TGTGCCAGCAGTTACCCGCAGCGACAGAGCAATCAGCCCCAGCATTTT

j_call: TRBJ2-2
v_call: TRBV6-2/TRBV6-3
d_call: NA
cdr3_aa: CASSRGGQSGELFF
cdr3_nt: TGTGCCAGCAGCAGAGGTGGACAGTCCGGGGAGCTGTTTTTT

j_call: TRBJ1-1
v_call: TRBV19
d_call: NA
cdr3_aa: CASSADRDTEAFF
cdr3_nt: TGTGCCAGTAGTGCCGACCGGGACACTGAAGCTTTCTTT

j_call: TRBJ2-7
v_call: TRBV7-8
d_call: NA
cdr3_aa: CASSPSEEGQSGEQYF
cdr3_nt: TGTGCCAGCAGCCCCTCGGAGGAGGGTCAGTCGGGCGAGCAGTACTTC

j_call: TRBJ2-3
v_call: TRBV7-2
d_call: NA
cdr3_aa: CASSSVPGAVVGTQYF
cdr3_nt: TGTGCCAGCAGCTCCGTGCCGGGAGCAGTAGTTGGTACGCAGTATTTT

j_call: TRBJ2-3
v_call: TRBV28
d_call: NA
cdr3_aa: CASRGDSADTQYF
cdr3_nt: TGTGCCAGCAGAGGGGACTCAGCAGATACGCAGTATTTT

j_call: TRBJ2-7
v_call: TRBV28
d_call: NA
cdr3_aa: CASSVYRVNGPEQYF
cdr3_nt: TGTGCCAGCAGTGTATACAGGGTAAACGGGCCCGAGCAGTACTTC

j_call: TRBJ2-7
v_call: TRBV11-2
d_call: TRBD2
cdr3_aa: CASSLMAGGYEQYF
cdr3_nt: TGTGCCAGCAGCTTAATGGCGGGGGGGTACGAGCAGTACTTC

j_call: TRBJ1-1
v_call: TRBV19
d_call: NA
cdr3_aa: CASTRGTEAFF
cdr3_nt: TGTGCCAGTACCCGGGGCACTGAAGCTTTCTTT

j_call: TRBJ2-5
v_call: TRBV27
d_call: NA
cdr3_aa: CASRLTWRGGETQYF
cdr3_nt: TGTGCCAGCAGACTTACCTGGAGGGGGGGAGAGACCCAGTACTTC

j_call: TRBJ1-5
v_call: TRBV18
d_call: NA
cdr3_aa: CASSPETVNQPQHF
cdr3_nt: TGTGCCAGCTCACCCGAGACAGTCAATCAGCCCCAGCATTTT

j_call: TRBJ2-2
v_call: TRBV14
d_call: TRBD1
cdr3_aa: CASSRKQGYTGELFF
cdr3_nt: TGTGCCAGCAGCCGAAAACAGGGGTACACCGGGGAGCTGTTTTTT

j_call: TRBJ2-7
v_call: TRBV5-6
d_call: TRBD2
cdr3_aa: CASSLAGVKSSYEQYF
cdr3_nt: TGTGCCAGCAGCCTAGCGGGGGTAAAAAGCTCCTACGAGCAGTACTTC

j_call: TRBJ1-3
v_call: TRBV6-5
d_call: NA
cdr3_aa: CASSYSPISDTIYF
cdr3_nt: TGTGCCAGCAGTTACTCTCCCATTTCAGACACCATATATTTT

j_call: TRBJ2-7
v_call: TRBV6-5
d_call: NA
cdr3_aa: CASSPGRLIDEQYF
cdr3_nt: TGTGCCAGCAGCCCGGGTCGTCTCATCGACGAGCAGTACTTC